This T cell receptor beta chain appears in the sequencing data of a study of OX40 agonist ivuxolimab in advanced cancers. Concerning this clone: Its antigen remains unidentified.

Germline V gene lookup returns CDR1 SGHRS and CDR2 YFSETQ. The CDR3 totals 14 residues. V was shortened by 1 base and J by 2 bases, with 8 bases between the two germline ends. Profiling relied on immunoSEQ multiplex PCR, and the TCRdb table lists in-frame clones only, not all of them. This table has roughly 18,000 clones, around two thirds appearing once. Study findings and constraints: The mean number of expanded clones was higher in CD8+ T cells than in CD4+. At 0.1 to 3.0 mg/kg, CD4+ and CD8+ blood T cells expanded clonally by week 6.

The V call is TRBV5-1, the J call TRBJ2-3; D gene uncertain. The TCR sequence derives from an adult with an advanced solid tumor such as melanoma, head and neck, liver or kidney cancer. The sample was CD4+ or CD8+ T cells sorted from blood, taken in a trial of the OX40 agonist ivuxolimab. The CDR3 DNA reads TGCGCCAGCAGCTTGAAGGGTGACACAGATACGCAGTATTTT. Encoded protein: CASSLKGDTDTQYF.